The 4 T cell receptor beta chains reported below all come from one sample, sequenced in a study of vaccination and CD4 T cells after COVID-19. Which antigens these TCRs recognize remains unknown. Treatment in this sample: roughly ten-day PBMC culture with coronavirus spike peptide pools or control peptides (ViraFEST assay). CD4+ T cells that had been cultured provided DNA sequenced with the Oncomine TCR Beta short-read assay. TCRdb re-analysed the PCR reads in MiXCR, keeping a single row per CDR3 protein. The table shows 20,000 to 25,000 distinct CDR3 sequences, with approximately 59% occurring only once. The sequencing here drew on CD4+ T cells from blood, cultured in vitro, taken before SARS-CoV-2 vaccination. The receptors here all came from a human donor who received a COVID-19 vaccine.

The rearrangement joins TRBV5-4 to TRBJ2-7; TRBD2 is a possible D gene (6 bases). CDR3 length: 16 residues. V lost 4 bases and J lost 4, with 21 bases in between. CDR1 SGHNT and CDR2 YYREEE come from the germline V gene (reference sequence). The CDR3 reads CASSGVGYGGRYEQYF. CDR3 nucleotide sequence: TGTGCCAGCAGCGGAGTTGGTTATGGGGGGAGGTACGAGCAGTACTTC.

The chain joins TRBV5-1 to TRBJ1-2; 10 nucleotides match TRBD1. With V trimmed by 4 bases and J by 4 bases, 7 bases remained unmatched. The CDR3 loop spans 15 amino acids. Per the germline V gene, CDR1 is SGHRS and CDR2 is YFSETQ. Here the CDR3 DNA reads TGCGCCAGCAGCAATGGACAGGGGGGTAGCTATGGCTACACCTTC. Its protein product is CASSNGQGGSYGYTF.

This clonotype was seen a single time. The chain recombines TRBV23-1 with TRBJ1-1; 7 bases are shared with TRBD1. TRBV23-1 is reported as an ORF; its role is uncertain. Trimming at V came to 4 bases and at J to 0 bases, leaving 17 bases not matched to a gene. The CDR3 consists of 19 residues. CDR3 loop: CASSLRQGGRGPMNTEAFF. For the CDR3, the DNA is TGCGCCAGCAGTCTACGACAGGGTGGAAGGGGTCCGATGAACACTGAAGCTTTCTTT.

The V call is TRBV20-1, the J call TRBJ1-5; TRBD1 matches at 11 bases. The trim removed 6 bases at V and 9 bases at J, leaving 4 bases unmatched. Germline values: CDR1 DFQATT, CDR2 SNEGSKA (reference sequence). This CDR3 comprises 12 residues. Here the CDR3 reads CSAGTGGAPQHF. The CDR3 region has the DNA TGCAGTGCAGGGACAGGGGGGGCGCCCCAGCATTTT.